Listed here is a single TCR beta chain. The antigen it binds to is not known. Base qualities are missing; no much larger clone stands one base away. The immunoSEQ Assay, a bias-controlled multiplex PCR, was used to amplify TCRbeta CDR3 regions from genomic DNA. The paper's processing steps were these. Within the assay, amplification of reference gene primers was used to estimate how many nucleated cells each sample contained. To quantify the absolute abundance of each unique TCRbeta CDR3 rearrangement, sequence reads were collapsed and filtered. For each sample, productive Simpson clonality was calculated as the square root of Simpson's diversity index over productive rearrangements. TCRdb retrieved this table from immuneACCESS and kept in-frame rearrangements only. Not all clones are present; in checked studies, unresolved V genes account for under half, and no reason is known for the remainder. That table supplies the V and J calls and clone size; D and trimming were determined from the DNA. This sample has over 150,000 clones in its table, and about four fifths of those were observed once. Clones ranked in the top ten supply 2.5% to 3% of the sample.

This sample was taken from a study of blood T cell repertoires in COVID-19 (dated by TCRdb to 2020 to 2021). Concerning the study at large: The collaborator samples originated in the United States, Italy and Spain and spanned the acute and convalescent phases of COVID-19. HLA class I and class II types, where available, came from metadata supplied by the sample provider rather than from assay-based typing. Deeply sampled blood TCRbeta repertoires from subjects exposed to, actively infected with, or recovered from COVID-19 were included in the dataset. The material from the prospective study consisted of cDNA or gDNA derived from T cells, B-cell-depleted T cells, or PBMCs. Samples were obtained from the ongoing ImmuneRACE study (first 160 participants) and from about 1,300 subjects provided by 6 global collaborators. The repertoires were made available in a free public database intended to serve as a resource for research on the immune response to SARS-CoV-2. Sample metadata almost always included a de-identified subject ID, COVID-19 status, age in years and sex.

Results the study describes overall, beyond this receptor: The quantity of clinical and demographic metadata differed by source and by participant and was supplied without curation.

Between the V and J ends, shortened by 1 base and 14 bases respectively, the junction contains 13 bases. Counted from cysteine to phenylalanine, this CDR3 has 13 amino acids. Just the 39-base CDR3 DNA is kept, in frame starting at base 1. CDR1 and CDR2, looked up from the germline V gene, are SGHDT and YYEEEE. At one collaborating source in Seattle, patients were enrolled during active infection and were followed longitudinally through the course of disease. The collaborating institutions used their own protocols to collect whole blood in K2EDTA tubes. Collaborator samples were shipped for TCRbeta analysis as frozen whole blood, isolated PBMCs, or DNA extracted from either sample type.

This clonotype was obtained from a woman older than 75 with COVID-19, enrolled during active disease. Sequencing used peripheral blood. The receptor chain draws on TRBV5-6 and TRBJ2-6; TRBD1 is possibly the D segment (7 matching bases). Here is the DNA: TGTGCCAGCAGCTTGCTGGCGGGACAGCTCCTGACTTTC. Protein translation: CASSLLAGQLLTF.